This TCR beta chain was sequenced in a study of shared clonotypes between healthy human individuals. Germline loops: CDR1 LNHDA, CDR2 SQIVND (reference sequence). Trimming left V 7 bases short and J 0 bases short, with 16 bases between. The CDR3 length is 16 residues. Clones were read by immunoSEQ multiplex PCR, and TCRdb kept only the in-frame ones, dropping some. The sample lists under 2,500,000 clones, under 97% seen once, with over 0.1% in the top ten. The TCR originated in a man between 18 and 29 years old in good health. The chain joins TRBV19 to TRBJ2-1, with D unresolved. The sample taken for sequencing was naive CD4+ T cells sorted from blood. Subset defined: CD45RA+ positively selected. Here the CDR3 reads CASIPRIVSSYNEQFF. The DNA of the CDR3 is TGTGCCAGTATTCCTCGGATAGTGAGCTCCTACAATGAGCAGTTCTTC.